Presented here are 5 T cell receptor beta chains from one specimen sequenced in a study of T-cell reconstitution after alpha-beta-depleted transplantation in children. This sample's TCRbeta library carried unique molecular identifier barcodes. TCRdb itself ran the PCR reads through MiXCR, one entry per CDR3 protein. In the table there are 250,000 to 300,000 distinct CDR3 sequences, around a tenth of which are singletons. The sequencing here drew on peripheral blood, taken 180 days after TCRalphabeta/CD19-depleted stem cell transplant. These receptors all come from a male patient between 2 and 15 years old who had a stem cell transplant for chronic granulomatous disease, so the T cells may come from the graft donor.

This clonotype has ten or more counts. CDR3 protein: CASSLTVGSGQYF. CDR3 sequence (DNA): TGTGCCAGCAGTTTAACTGTAGGCAGCGGGCAGTATTTT. V and J are TRBV28 and TRBJ2-3; possible D gene TRBD2, 5 bases. V was clipped by 2 bases and J by 11 bases, with 14 bases between them. Looked up from germline, CDR1 is MDHEN and CDR2 is SYDVKM. The CDR3 totals 13 residues.

Many counts were recorded for this clonotype. The rearrangement links TRBV3-1 to TRBJ1-2; 7 nucleotides agree with TRBD1. After removal of 1 base from V and 5 bases from J, the junction contained 10 bases not matched to a gene. The CDR3 spans 16 residues. In germline, CDR1 is LGHDT, CDR2 YNNKEL (reference sequence). The CDR3 DNA follows: TGTGCCAGCAGCCAAGGACTGCGACAGGGAGGTTATGGCTACACCTTC. The encoded protein is CASSQGLRQGGYGYTF.

This clonotype was detected ten times or more. This chain connects TRBV6-5 to TRBJ2-7; 8 positions agree with TRBD1. V lost 6 bases and J lost 5; bases outside the gene matches: 12. The CDR3 contains 15 residues. The germline V gene has CDR1 MNHEY and CDR2 SVGAGI. CDR3 region: CASSWDRTGPDEQYF. The CDR3 DNA follows: TGTGCCAGCAGCTGGGACAGGACAGGGCCCGACGAGCAGTACTTC.

The table lists this clonotype with a few counts. The chain joins TRBV7-2 to TRBJ1-3; D gene uncertain. The CDR3 length is 14 residues. The germline V gene encodes CDR1 SGHTA and CDR2 FQGNSA. V lost 5 bases to trimming and J lost 0 bases, with 8 bases between them. CDR3 sequence (DNA): TGTGCCAGCAGCCCGGGGAGCTCTGGAAACACCATATATTTT. It is translated as CASSPGSSGNTIYF.

This clonotype was recorded many times. V and J are TRBV4-2 and TRBJ2-1; 11 bases are shared with TRBD1. Germline-derived CDR1 and CDR2 are LGHNA and YNFKEQ. After removal of 0 bases from V and 6 bases from J, the junction contained 4 bases not matched to a gene. CDR3 size: 16 residues. This CDR3 is CASSQDPGTGGNEQFF. DNA for the CDR3: TGTGCCAGCAGCCAAGATCCTGGGACAGGGGGCAATGAGCAGTTCTTC.